This paragraph covers one TCR beta chain sequence. These data belong to a study of blood T cell repertoires in COVID-19. Seattle-derived patients entered the study during active infection and were followed longitudinally. The CDR3 is 12 residues long. CDR1 is GTSNPN, CDR2 SVGIG, per germline (reference sequence). The junction had 4 bases not matched to a gene; V was cut back by 7 bases and J by 1 base. Sequencing was performed with immunoSEQ multiplex PCR; in TCRdb, only in-frame clones are kept and a portion is missing. The table shows roughly 340,000 clones, with over 80% occurring only once. The chain links TRBV30 to TRBJ2-7; 7 bases line up with TRBD1. The source is a woman aged 45-65 years with COVID-19, enrolled during active disease. Sequenced: peripheral blood. As DNA, the CDR3 is TGTGCCTTCCGGGACAGATCCTACGAGCAGTACTTC. It translates to CAFRDRSYEQYF.